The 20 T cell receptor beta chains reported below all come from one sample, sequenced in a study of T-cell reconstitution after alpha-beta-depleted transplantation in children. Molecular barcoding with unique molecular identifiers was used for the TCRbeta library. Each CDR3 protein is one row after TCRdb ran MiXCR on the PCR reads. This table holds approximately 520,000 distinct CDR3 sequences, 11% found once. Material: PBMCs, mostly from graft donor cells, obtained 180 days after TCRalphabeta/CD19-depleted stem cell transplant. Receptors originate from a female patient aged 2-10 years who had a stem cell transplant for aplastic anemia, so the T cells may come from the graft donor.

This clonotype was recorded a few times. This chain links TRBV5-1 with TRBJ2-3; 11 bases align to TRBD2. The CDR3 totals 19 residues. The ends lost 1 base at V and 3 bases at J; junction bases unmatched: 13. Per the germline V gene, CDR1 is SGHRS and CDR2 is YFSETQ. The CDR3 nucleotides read TGCGCCAGCAGCTTGCCCATAAGCCCGTCTAGCGGGAGGACAGATACGCAGTATTTT. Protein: CASSLPISPSSGRTDTQYF.

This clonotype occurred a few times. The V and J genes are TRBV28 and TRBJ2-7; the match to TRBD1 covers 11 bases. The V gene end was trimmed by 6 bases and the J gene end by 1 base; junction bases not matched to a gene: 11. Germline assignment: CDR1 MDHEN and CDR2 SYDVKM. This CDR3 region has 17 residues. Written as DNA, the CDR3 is TGTGCCAGCAGCTCTCGACGGACAGGGGGCAGGTCCTACGAGCAGTACTTC. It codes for CASSSRRTGGRSYEQYF.

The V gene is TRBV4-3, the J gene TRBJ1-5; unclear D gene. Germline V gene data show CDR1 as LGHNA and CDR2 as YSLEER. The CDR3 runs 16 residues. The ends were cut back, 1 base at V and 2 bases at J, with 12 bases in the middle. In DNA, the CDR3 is TGCGCCAGCAGCCAAGGGGTAGCCGAGGGCAATCAGCCCCAGCATTTT. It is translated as CASSQGVAEGNQPQHF.

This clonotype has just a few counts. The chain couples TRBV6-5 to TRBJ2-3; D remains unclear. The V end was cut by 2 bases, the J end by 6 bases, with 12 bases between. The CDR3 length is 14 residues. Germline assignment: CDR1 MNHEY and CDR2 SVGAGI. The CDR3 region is CASSYRTRPDTQYF. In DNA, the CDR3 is TGTGCCAGCAGTTACCGTACGCGGCCCGATACGCAGTATTTT.

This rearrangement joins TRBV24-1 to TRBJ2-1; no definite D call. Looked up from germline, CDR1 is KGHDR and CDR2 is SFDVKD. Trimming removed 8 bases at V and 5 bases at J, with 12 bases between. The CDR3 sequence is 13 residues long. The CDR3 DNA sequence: TGTGCCACCACGACGGGTCCGGACAATGAGCAGTTCTTC. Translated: CATTTGPDNEQFF.

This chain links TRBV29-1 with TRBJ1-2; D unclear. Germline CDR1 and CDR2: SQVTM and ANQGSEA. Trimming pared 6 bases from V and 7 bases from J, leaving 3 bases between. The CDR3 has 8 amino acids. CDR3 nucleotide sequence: TGCAGCGTCCCTGGCTACACCTTC. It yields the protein CSVPGYTF.

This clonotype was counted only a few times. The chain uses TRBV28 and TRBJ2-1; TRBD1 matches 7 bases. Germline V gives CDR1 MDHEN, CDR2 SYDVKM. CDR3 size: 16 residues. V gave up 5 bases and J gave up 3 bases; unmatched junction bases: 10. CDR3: CASSPTKTGDYNEQFF. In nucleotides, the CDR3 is TGTGCCAGCAGTCCGACGAAAACAGGGGACTACAATGAGCAGTTCTTC.

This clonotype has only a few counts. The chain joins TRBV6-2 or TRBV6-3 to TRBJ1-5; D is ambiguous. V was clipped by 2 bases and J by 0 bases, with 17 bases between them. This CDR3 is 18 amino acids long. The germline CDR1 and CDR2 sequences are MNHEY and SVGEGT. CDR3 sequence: CASSYPFLDVDSNQPQHF. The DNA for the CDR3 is TGTGCCAGCAGTTACCCTTTTCTGGATGTGGATAGCAATCAGCCCCAGCATTTT.

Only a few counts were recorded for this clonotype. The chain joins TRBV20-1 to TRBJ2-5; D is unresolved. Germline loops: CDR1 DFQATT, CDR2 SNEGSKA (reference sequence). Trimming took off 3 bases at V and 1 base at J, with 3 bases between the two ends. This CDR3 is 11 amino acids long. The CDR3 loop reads CSASRQETQYF. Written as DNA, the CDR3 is TGCAGTGCTAGTCGCCAAGAGACCCAGTACTTC.

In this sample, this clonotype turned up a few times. CDR3 region: CASSFLEGRHYEQYF. The DNA of the CDR3 is TGTGCCAGCAGTTTCTTAGAAGGCAGGCACTACGAGCAGTACTTC. The V gene is TRBV12-3 or TRBV12-4, the J gene TRBJ2-7, with unresolved D. Deletions cut 3 bases from V and 3 bases from J, with 15 bases between. The CDR3 runs to 15 residues.

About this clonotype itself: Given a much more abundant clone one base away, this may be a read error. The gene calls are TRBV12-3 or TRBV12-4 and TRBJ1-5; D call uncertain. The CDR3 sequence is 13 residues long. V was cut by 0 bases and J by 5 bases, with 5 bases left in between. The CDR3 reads CASSLANHQPQHF. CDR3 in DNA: TGTGCCAGCAGTTTAGCGAACCATCAGCCCCAGCATTTT.

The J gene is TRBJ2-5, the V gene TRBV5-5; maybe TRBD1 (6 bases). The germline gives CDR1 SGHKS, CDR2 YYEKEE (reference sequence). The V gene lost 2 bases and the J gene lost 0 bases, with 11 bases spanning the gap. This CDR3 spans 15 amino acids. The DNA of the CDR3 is TGTGCCAGCAGCTTAGGGGGACGGAACCAAGAGACCCAGTACTTC. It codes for CASSLGGRNQETQYF.

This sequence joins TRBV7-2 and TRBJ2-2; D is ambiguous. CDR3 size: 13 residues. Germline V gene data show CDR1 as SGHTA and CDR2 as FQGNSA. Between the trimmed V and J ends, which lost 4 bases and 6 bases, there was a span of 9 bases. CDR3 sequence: CASSSFRSGELFF. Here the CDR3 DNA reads TGTGCCAGCAGCTCGTTTCGGTCCGGGGAGCTGTTTTTT.

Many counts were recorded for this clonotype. The CDR3 DNA reads TGTGCCAGCAGCTTTGGTGGGCTGCCGTACTTC. This codes for CASSFGGLPYF. V is TRBV5-6 and J is TRBJ2-5; D remains ambiguous. This CDR3 has 11 residues. Germline loops: CDR1 SGHDT, CDR2 YYEEEE. Trimming stripped 2 bases from V and 13 bases from J, with 12 bases between.

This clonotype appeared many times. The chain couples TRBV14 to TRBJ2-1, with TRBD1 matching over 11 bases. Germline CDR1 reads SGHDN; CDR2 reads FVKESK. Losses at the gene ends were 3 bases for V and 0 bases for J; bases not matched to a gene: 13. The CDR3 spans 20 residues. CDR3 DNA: TGTGCCAGCAGCCACCTCGGACAGGGGGCCCACATTCTCTCCTACAATGAGCAGTTCTTC. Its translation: CASSHLGQGAHILSYNEQFF.

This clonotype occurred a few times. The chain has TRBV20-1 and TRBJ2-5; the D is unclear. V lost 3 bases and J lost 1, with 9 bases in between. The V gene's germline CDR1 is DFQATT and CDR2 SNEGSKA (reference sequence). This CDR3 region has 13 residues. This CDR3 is CSARKDVQETQYF. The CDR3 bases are TGCAGTGCTAGGAAGGACGTCCAAGAGACCCAGTACTTC.

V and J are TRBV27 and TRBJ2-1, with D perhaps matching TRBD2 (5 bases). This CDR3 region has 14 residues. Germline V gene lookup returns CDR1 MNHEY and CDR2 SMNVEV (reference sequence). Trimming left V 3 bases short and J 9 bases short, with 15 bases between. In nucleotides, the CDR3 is TGTGCCAGCAGTTTGGTGCTAGCTCGAGGTGAGCAGTTCTTC. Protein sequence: CASSLVLARGEQFF.

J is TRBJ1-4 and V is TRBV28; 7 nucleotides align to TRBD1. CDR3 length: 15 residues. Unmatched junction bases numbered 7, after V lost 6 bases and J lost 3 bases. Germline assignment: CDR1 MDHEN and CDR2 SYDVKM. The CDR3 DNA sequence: TGTGCCAGCAGGCCCCAGGGGGGGGCTAATGAAAAACTGTTTTTT. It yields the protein CASRPQGGANEKLFF.

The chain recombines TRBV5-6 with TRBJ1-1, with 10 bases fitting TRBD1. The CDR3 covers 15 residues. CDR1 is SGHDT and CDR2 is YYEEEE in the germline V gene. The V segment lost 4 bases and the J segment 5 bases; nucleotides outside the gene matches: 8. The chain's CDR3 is CASSPGLDRGTEAFF. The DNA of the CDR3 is TGTGCCAGCAGCCCCGGATTGGACAGGGGGACTGAAGCTTTCTTT.

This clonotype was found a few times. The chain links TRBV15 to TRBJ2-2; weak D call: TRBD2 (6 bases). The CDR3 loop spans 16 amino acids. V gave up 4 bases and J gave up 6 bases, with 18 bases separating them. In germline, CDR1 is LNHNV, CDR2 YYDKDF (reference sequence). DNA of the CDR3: TGTGCCACCAGCACACAAACAAACCCTAGCGCCGGGGAGCTGTTTTTT. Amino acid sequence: CATSTQTNPSAGELFF.